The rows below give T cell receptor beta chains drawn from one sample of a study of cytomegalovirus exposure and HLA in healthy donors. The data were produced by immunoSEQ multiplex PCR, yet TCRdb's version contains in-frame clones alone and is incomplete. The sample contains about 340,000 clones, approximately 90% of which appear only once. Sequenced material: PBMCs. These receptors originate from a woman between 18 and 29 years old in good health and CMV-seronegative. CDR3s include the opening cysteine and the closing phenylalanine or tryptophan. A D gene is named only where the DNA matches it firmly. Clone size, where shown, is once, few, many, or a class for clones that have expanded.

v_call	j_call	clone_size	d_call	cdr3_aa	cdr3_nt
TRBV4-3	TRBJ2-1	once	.	CASSQDISGQPLSSYNEQFF	TGCGCCAGCAGCCAAGATATATCAGGCCAGCCCCTGAGCTCCTACAATGAGCAGTTCTTC
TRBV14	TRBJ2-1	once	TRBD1	CASSPDRVDNEQFF	TGTGCCAGCAGCCCAGACAGGGTCGACAATGAGCAGTTCTTC
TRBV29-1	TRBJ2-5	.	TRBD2	CSVERSRLAGEAQYF	TGCAGCGTTGAACGTTCGCGACTAGCGGGAGAAGCCCAGTACTTC
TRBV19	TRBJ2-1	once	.	CASSMGVRNNEQFF	TGTGCCAGTAGTATGGGAGTGAGGAACAATGAGCAGTTCTTC
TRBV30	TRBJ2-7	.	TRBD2	CAWSKKGLAGIEQYF	TGTGCCTGGAGTAAGAAAGGACTAGCGGGAATCGAGCAGTACTTC
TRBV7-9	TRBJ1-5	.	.	CASSLAGQGTQPQHF	TGTGCCAGCAGCTTAGCCGGGCAGGGCACTCAGCCCCAGCATTTT
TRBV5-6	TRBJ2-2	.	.	CASNSWAQSNTGELFF	TGTGCCAGCAACTCATGGGCCCAATCGAACACCGGGGAGCTGTTTTTT
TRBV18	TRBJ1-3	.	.	CASSPQGAGNTIYF	TGTGCCAGCTCACCACAGGGGGCTGGAAACACCATATATTTT
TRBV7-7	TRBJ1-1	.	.	CASSLEELNTEAFF	TGTGCTAGCAGCTTGGAGGAACTTAACACTGAAGCTTTCTTT
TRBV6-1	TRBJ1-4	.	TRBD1	CASGTGGGGEKLFF	TGTGCCAGCGGTACAGGGGGCGGAGGGGAAAAACTGTTTTTT
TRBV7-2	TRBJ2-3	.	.	CASSLEVGTQYF	TGTGCCAGCAGCTTGGAGGTAGGGACGCAGTATTTT
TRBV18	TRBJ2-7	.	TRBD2	CASSILAGGNYEQYF	TGTGCCAGCTCTATCCTAGCGGGAGGCAACTACGAGCAGTACTTC
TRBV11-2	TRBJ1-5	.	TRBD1	CASSLGQGGQPQHF	TGTGCCAGCAGCTTAGGACAGGGCGGGCAGCCCCAGCATTTT
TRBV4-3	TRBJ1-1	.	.	CASSQDLNTEAFF	TGCGCCAGCAGCCAAGACCTCAACACTGAAGCTTTCTTT
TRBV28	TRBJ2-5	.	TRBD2	CASSLGLAGVETQYF	TGTGCCAGCAGTTTAGGGCTAGCGGGAGTTGAGACCCAGTACTTC
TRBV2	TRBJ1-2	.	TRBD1	CASRGQVEDGYTF	TGTGCCAGCAGAGGACAGGTGGAGGACGGCTACACCTTC
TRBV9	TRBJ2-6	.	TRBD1	CASRDRGSSGANVLTF	TGTGCCAGCAGGGACAGGGGCAGCTCTGGGGCCAACGTCCTGACTTTC
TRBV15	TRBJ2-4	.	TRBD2	CATSRDNSGRARNIQYF	TGTGCCACCAGCAGAGATAATAGCGGGAGGGCCCGGAACATTCAGTACTTC
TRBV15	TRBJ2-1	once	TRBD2	CATSKGLAGEFVQFF	TGTGCCACCAGCAAGGGACTAGCGGGAGAATTCGTGCAGTTCTTC
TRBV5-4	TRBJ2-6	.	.	CASSLARDSVSGANVLTF	TGTGCCAGCAGCTTGGCGCGGGACAGCGTCTCTGGGGCCAACGTCCTGACTTTC
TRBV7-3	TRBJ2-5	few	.	CASSPGGGIQETQYF	TGTGCCAGCAGCCCGGGTGGGGGGATCCAAGAGACCCAGTACTTC
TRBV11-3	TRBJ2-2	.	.	CASSLASSSAVGELFF	TGTGCCAGCAGCTTAGCTTCTAGTTCGGCGGTGGGGGAGCTGTTTTTT